Here is one TCR beta chain with its context. 13 Jbeta primers and 60 Vbeta primers were used for the PCR. Libraries were prepared by immunoSEQ multiplex PCR; TCRdb keeps only in-frame clonotypes and omits some of them. This sample has 150,000 to 200,000 clones; 84% occur once, and the top ten carry 1.9%. CDR1 and CDR2 from the germline V gene are SGHDT and YYEEEE. The CDR3 is 15 amino acids. This sample is drawn from a study of cytomegalovirus exposure and HLA in healthy donors. The chain combines TRBV5-6 with TRBJ2-5, with 8 bases fitting TRBD1. Judging by the DNA end, TRBJ2-7 fits better; the J call may be wrong. Sequenced material: PBMCs. This TCR was sampled from a man younger than 35 in good health and CMV-seronegative. The CDR3 DNA reads as TGTGCCAGCAGCTTGAAGCCGGGACAGGCCTACGAGCAGTACTTC. Translated: CASSLKPGQAYEQYF.